This record covers a single T cell receptor (beta chain). This clone appeared a few times. The specificity of this receptor is unknown. Per-base qualities were not stored, and no clone one base away is much larger. The sample originates from a study of shared clonotypes between healthy human individuals (dated by TCRdb to about 2020). With respect to the entire study: The cohort included three men and a couple of women between 18 and 49 years of age. For each donor, CD4 naive and CD4 memory were each run on three plates, CD8 naive on two plates, and CD8 memory on one plate. The study deeply sequenced blood TCR repertoires of about five healthy adults to estimate repertoire size and the extent of clonotype sharing between individuals. To increase sequencing depth and limit assay-specific biases, TCR repertoire library preparation and sequencing were carried out by different laboratories using diverse techniques. Between about 0.8 and 9 billion PBMCs per donor were obtained by leukapheresis.

TCR CDR3 regions were amplified from genomic DNA by multiplex PCR using the deep immunoSEQ assay. For each cell subset, the extracted genomic DNA was distributed evenly across all wells of several immunoSEQ 96-well plates, and each plate served as one replicate. For sorted subsets, around 200 ng genomic DNA, equal to tens of thousands of T cell genomes, was loaded into each replicate PCR. Purified libraries were quantified with a Qubit 3.0 fluorometer, sized on a Bioanalyzer 2100, and re-quantified with the KAPA Library Quantification kit. Every immunoSEQ 96-well plate was sequenced on a separate single-read 150-cycle Illumina NextSeq 550 flow cell. As for the authors' bioinformatics: Because the immunoSEQ output held only junctional sequences and lacked quality scores, the filtering could not match the filtering applied to full-length reads. To assign V/J genes and CDR3, sequences were annotated using PyIR, a Python wrapper for IgBLAST v1.9, with IMGT germline references. Reads were removed for weak V/J assignments (E-value above 1e-6), missing CDR3, stop codons, out-of-frame junctions, or ambiguous translated residues. A V3J clonotype was defined by an identical inferred V gene, J gene, and CDR3 amino acid sequence. Percentage overlap between repertoires was calculated by dividing the number of shared unique clonotypes by the size of the smaller repertoire. RTK rarefaction, the Chao1 estimator, and Recon v2.1 estimates of unobserved clonotypes were used to assess repertoire richness. OLGA was used to compute generation probabilities for all TCRbeta clonotypes that the gDNA method yielded from four donors. TCRdb took this table from immuneACCESS and kept in-frame rearrangements with V and J called. Such tables lack part of the clones; where checked against another copy, unresolved V genes explain under half of the gap, and the rest is unexplained. D and trimming come from the DNA, and the V and J calls and clone size come from that table. The sample data list over 2,000,000 clones, and just over 90% of these were observed just once. Around 1.7% of the sample is in the top ten clones.

CDR1 and CDR2, per the germline V gene, are MRHNA and SNTAGT. The junction carries 12 bases between V and J, which are trimmed by 3 bases and 9 bases respectively. Spanning cysteine to phenylalanine, the CDR3 consists of 13 amino acids. Solely the CDR3 DNA is kept, with 39 bases framed from the first base. Summary of the overall study and its limitations: The genetic and exposure-history diversity represented was limited by the small number of donors. Rarefaction of sorted-subset datasets indicated incomplete sequencing despite the large sequencing depth. Sampling was limited to blood, and TCR repertoires in tissue likely differ from TCR repertoires in blood. Pairwise subsampling indicated that sequencing depth was expected to affect the degree of clonotype sharing among donors. Naive subsets generally had larger estimated clonotype richness than memory subsets did. Sharing across a handful of donors was observed for around 4.8% of naive CD4, under 4% of naive CD8, 2% to 2.5% of memory CD4, and roughly 0.4% of memory CD8 clonotypes. Compared with non-shared clonotypes, clonotypes shared by all four sorted-subset donors had higher generation probabilities.

CD8 naive samples consisted of CD45RO-negative cells that were positively selected for CCR7, yielding a CD45RA+CCR7+ population without TemRA cells. The donors were healthy, HIV-negative adults who had no recently reported acute infections or vaccinations. All donors were Caucasian adults living in Nashville, Tennessee, USA. Blood was collected by leukapheresis, and PBMCs were isolated by Ficoll-Histopaque density gradient centrifugation and then cryopreserved in liquid nitrogen vapor phase. Purity and quantity of every magnetically sorted T cell population were checked by analytical flow cytometry. Genomic DNA was isolated from each sorted fraction and quantified by UV absorbance on a Nanodrop 2000c.

Input material: naive CD8+ T cells from PBMCs. The cell subset or site label for this specimen denotes: CD45RA+CCR7+. Rearrangement joined TRBV6-4 to TRBJ1-5, with the identity of the D gene unclear. This receptor was taken from a man aged 18 to 35 in good health. Some clones in this sample may be carry-over from other donors' samples. The CDR3 sequence is CASSERGTGPQHF. The DNA sequence is given as TGTGCCAGCAGTGAGAGAGGCACCGGGCCCCAGCATTTT.